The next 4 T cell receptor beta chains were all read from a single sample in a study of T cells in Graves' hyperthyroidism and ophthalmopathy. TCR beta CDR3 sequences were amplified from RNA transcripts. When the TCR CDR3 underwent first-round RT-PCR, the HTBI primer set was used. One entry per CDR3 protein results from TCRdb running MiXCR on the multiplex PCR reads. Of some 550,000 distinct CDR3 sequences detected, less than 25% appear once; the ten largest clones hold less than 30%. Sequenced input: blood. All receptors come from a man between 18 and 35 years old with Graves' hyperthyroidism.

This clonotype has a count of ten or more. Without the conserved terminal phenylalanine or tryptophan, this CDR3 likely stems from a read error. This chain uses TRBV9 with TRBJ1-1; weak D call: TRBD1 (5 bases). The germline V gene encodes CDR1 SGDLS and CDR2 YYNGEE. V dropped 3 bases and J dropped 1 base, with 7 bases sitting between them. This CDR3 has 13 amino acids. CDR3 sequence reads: CASSGGQNTEAFL. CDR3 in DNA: TGTGCCAGCAGCGGAGGACAGAACACTGAAGCTTTCCTT.

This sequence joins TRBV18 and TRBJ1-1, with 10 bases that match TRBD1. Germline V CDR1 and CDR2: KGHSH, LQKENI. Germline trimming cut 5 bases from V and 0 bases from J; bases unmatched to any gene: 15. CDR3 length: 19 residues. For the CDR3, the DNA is TGTGCCAGCTCAAGTCTAGGGGGACAGGGGATCACACTGAACACTGAAGCTTTCTTT. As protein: CASSSLGGQGITLNTEAFF.

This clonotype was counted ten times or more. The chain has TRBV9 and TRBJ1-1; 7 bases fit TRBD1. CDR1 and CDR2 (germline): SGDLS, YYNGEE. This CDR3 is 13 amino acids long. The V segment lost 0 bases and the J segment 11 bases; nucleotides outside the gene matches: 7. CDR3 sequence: CASSVGGGDGAFF. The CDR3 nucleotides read TGTGCCAGCAGCGTAGGAGGGGGCGATGGGGCTTTCTTT.

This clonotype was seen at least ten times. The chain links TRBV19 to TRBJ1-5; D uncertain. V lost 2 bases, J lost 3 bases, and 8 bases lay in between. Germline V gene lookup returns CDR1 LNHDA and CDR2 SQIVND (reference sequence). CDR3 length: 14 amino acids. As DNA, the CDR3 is TGTGCCAGTAGTATATTAGGGCCCAATCAGCCCCAGCATTTT. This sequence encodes CASSILGPNQPQHF.